Described below is a single T cell receptor (beta chain) sequence and its context. This clone was detected a few times. Its antigen is still unknown. The sample holds no much larger clone one base away, and base qualities are not on file. The entry originates in a study of shared clonotypes between healthy human individuals (TCRdb year 2020). Study-wide context: The cohort comprised a couple of women and three men aged 18 to 49 years. Per donor, three plates each were used for CD4 naive and CD4 memory, two for CD8 naive, and one for CD8 memory. To estimate repertoire size and how much clonotype sharing occurs between individuals, the study deeply sequenced the blood TCR repertoires of a handful of healthy adults. To increase sequencing depth and limit assay-specific biases, different laboratories used diverse techniques to prepare libraries and sequence TCR repertoires. Each donor's leukapheresis produced roughly between about 0.85 and 10 billion PBMCs.

The research as a whole found: Even with the large sequencing depth, rarefaction of the sorted-subset datasets indicated that sequencing was incomplete. Because the study included only a small number of donors, the genetic and exposure-history diversity represented was limited. Pairwise subsampling indicated that sequencing depth was expected to affect the degree of clonotype sharing among donors. Clonotypes shared by all four sorted-subset donors showed higher generation probabilities than non-shared clonotypes. Only blood was sampled, and tissue TCR repertoires likely differ from those in blood. Estimated clonotype richness was generally larger for naive than for memory subsets. When a handful of donors were compared, the shared fraction of clonotypes was about 5% for naive CD4, around 3.6% for naive CD8, more than 2% for memory CD4, and about 0.36% for memory CD8.

TCR CDR3 regions were amplified from genomic DNA by multiplex PCR using the deep immunoSEQ assay. For each cell subset, the extracted genomic DNA was distributed evenly across all wells of several immunoSEQ 96-well plates, and each plate served as one replicate. Each replicate PCR for sorted subsets received roughly 0.2 ug genomic DNA, equal to about 30,000 T cell genomes. Purified libraries were measured with a Qubit 3.0 fluorometer, size-checked on a Bioanalyzer 2100, and measured again with the KAPA Library Quantification kit. Every immunoSEQ 96-well plate was sequenced on a dedicated single-read 150-cycle Illumina NextSeq 550 flow cell. As for how the authors treated the data: Because the immunoSEQ output included only junctional sequences and no quality scores, the filtering could not be the same as the filtering used for full-length reads. Sequences were annotated with PyIR, a Python wrapper for IgBLAST v1.9, and V/J genes and CDR3 were assigned using IMGT germline references. Reads with weak V/J assignments (E-value above 1e-6), missing CDR3, stop codons, out-of-frame junctions, or ambiguous translated residues were removed. V3J clonotypes were defined by identical inferred V gene, J gene, and CDR3 amino acid sequence. The percentage overlap between two repertoires was calculated by dividing the number of shared unique clonotypes by the size of the smaller repertoire. Richness of each repertoire was evaluated using RTK rarefaction, the Chao1 estimator, and Recon v2.1 estimates of unobserved clonotypes. OLGA was used to compute generation probabilities for all TCRbeta clonotypes that the gDNA method yielded from four donors. TCRdb provides this immuneACCESS table in a form limited to in-frame rearrangements. Some clones are lacking; in checked studies, under half of them reflect an unresolved V gene, and why the rest are absent is not known. D and trimming were read from the DNA, whereas the V and J calls and clone size are those reported in that table. In all, the sample holds 1 million to 1.2 million clones, and approximately 77% of those were seen once. 0.85% to 1% of the sample is in the top ten clones.

Donors were healthy HIV-negative adults with no recently reported acute infections or vaccinations. Every donor was a Caucasian adult living in Nashville, Tennessee, USA. CD4+ T cells were enriched by magnetic negative selection, after which naive cells were positively selected on CD45RA and the negative fraction was taken as the memory subset. Blood was obtained by leukapheresis, after which PBMCs were separated by Ficoll-Histopaque density gradient centrifugation and cryopreserved in liquid nitrogen vapor phase. Analytical flow cytometry was used to check the purity and quantity of every magnetically sorted T cell population. Each sorted fraction had its genomic DNA isolated and then quantified by UV absorbance on a Nanodrop 2000c. The trim is 2 bases for V and 0 bases for J, with a gap of 10 bases between the germline ends. From the cysteine up to the phenylalanine, the CDR3 has a length of 14 residues. Only CDR3 DNA remains: 42 bases, in frame from the first base. Per the germline V gene (reference sequence), GTSNPN is the CDR1 and SVGIG is the CDR2.

Here the chain combines TRBV30 and TRBJ1-2, and the D gene may be TRBD1, 6 bases matching. The source of this sequence is a man in his late teens or twenties in good health. Some clones in this sample may be carry-over from other donors' samples. The sample consisted of memory CD4+ T cells from PBMCs. Taken with the paper, the label for cell subset or site translates to: CD45RA-negative fraction. The CDR3 sequence is CAWSLQGPNYGYTF. The sequenced DNA is TGTGCCTGGAGTCTACAGGGACCTAACTATGGCTACACCTTC.